These 21 T cell receptor beta chains share one sample of origin, sequenced in a study of T cells in Graves' hyperthyroidism and ophthalmopathy. TCR beta CDR3 sequences were amplified from RNA transcripts. Researchers ran a first-round RT-PCR on the TCR CDR3 using the HTBI primer set. TCRdb re-analysed the multiplex PCR reads in MiXCR, keeping a single row per CDR3 protein. The data contain hundreds of thousands of distinct CDR3 sequences, approximately 20% of them seen just once; the ten biggest clones take up 45% to 50%. The sample was blood. The receptors stem from a man aged 35-49 years with Graves' ophthalmopathy.

This clonotype was recorded at least ten times. This rearrangement joins TRBV28 to TRBJ2-7; 7 bases agree with TRBD1. After removal of 5 bases from V and 2 bases from J, the junction contained 9 bases not matched to a gene. The CDR3 has 15 residues. Germline loops: CDR1 MDHEN, CDR2 SYDVKM. CDR3 sequence (DNA): TGTGCCAGCAGTACTACCGGGACAGCAACCTACGAGCAGTACTTC. Amino acids: CASSTTGTATYEQYF.

In its sample, this clonotype was seen many times. The J gene is TRBJ2-7, the V gene TRBV5-1; 8 nucleotides agree with TRBD1. CDR1 SGHRS and CDR2 YFSETQ come from the germline V gene. This CDR3 comprises 14 residues. The V and J ends lost 4 bases and 5 bases, in that order; junction bases with no gene match: 8. The CDR3 reads CASSRGQGTHEQYF. CDR3 bases: TGCGCCAGCAGCCGAGGACAGGGTACCCACGAGCAGTACTTC.

This clonotype was seen many times. The chain employs TRBV5-1 and TRBJ1-3; tentatively, D is TRBD1 (5 bases). V lost 4 bases, J lost 0 bases, and 11 bases lay in between. Germline values: CDR1 SGHRS, CDR2 YFSETQ. The CDR3 has 15 residues. The CDR3 coding sequence is TGCGCCAGCAGCCCCTACAGGAGCTCTGGAAACACCATATATTTT. Protein product: CASSPYRSSGNTIYF. Supplemented by reference TRBV5-1 and TRBJ1-3, the full variable domain reads KAGVTQTPRYLIKTRGQQVTLSCSPISGHRSVSWYQQTPGQGLQFLFEYFSETQRNKGNFPGRFSGRQFSNSRSEMNVSTLELGDSALYLCASSPYRSSGNTIYFGEGSWLTVV.

In the case of this clonotype: This may stem from a read error, because a much larger clone lies one nucleotide away. The chain employs TRBV20-1 and TRBJ2-5, with D possibly matching TRBD1 (5 bases). The germline V gene has CDR1 DFQATT and CDR2 SNEGSKA (reference sequence). This CDR3 comprises 14 residues. Here the CDR3 DNA reads TGCAGTGCTAGCGGCAGGGATCGCCAAGAGACCCGGTACTTC. The encoded protein is CSASGRDRQETRYF.

This clonotype was seen more than once but under ten times. The chain uses TRBV5-6 and TRBJ1-5; no clear D. The CDR3 sequence is 14 residues long. Between the trimmed V and J ends, which lost 4 bases and 5 bases, there was a span of 13 bases. CDR1 is SGHDT and CDR2 is YYEEEE in the germline V gene. The CDR3 reads CASSLWVGHQPQHF. DNA of the CDR3: TGTGCCAGCAGCCTCTGGGTAGGGCATCAGCCCCAGCATTTT. Looking up the rest from reference TRBV5-6 and TRBJ1-5 gives the full variable domain: DAGVTQSPTHLIKTRGQQVTLRCSPKSGHDTVSWYQQALGQGPQFIFQYYEEEERQRGNFPDRFSGHQFPNYSSELNVNALLLGDSALYLCASSLWVGHQPQHFGDGTRLSIL.

This clonotype was seen at least ten times. The chain uses TRBV13 and TRBJ2-7; the D is unclear. CDR1 and CDR2 (germline): PRHDT, FYEKMQ (reference sequence). This CDR3 is built from 12 residues. V lost 0 bases and J lost 9, with 9 bases in between. In nucleotides, the CDR3 is TGTGCCAGCAGCTTAGGTACGCAGGCGCAGTACTTC. Translated, it gives CASSLGTQAQYF.

The chain employs TRBV20-1 and TRBJ2-1, with 8 bases that match TRBD1. V shed 4 bases, J shed 0 bases, and the junction held 11 bases outside the gene matches. Germline V gene sequence: CDR1 DFQATT, CDR2 SNEGSKA (reference sequence). CDR3 length: 17 amino acids. The CDR3 nucleotides are TGCAGTGCTAACGGACAGGGCGGGTCGGGCTCCTACAATGAGCAGTTCTTC. It encodes CSANGQGGSGSYNEQFF.

This clonotype was seen repeatedly, ten times or more. J is TRBJ2-7 and V is TRBV5-1; D may match TRBD1 or TRBD2 (5 bases each). Germline V gene sequence: CDR1 SGHRS, CDR2 YFSETQ. The V end lost 0 bases, the J end lost 5 bases, and 12 bases lay between the germline ends. This CDR3 region has 14 residues. In nucleotides, the CDR3 is TGCGCCAGCAGCTTGGGGGCAGGGAGCCACGAGCAGTACTTC. It specifies CASSLGAGSHEQYF.

This clonotype was recorded at least ten times. As DNA, the CDR3 is TGTGCCAGCAGCCGTACCGGGACTAGAAGCGAGACCCAGTACTTC. This encodes CASSRTGTRSETQYF. The chain couples TRBV28 to TRBJ2-5, with 8 positions matching TRBD2. The V segment lost 6 bases and the J segment 5 bases; nucleotides outside the gene matches: 11. The CDR3 has 15 amino acids. CDR1 and CDR2 from the germline V gene are MDHEN and SYDVKM.

This clonotype was counted only a few times. The V call is TRBV7-9, the J call TRBJ2-5; the match to TRBD1 covers 7 bases. V shed 5 bases, J shed 1 base, and the junction held 7 bases outside the gene matches. Germline V gives CDR1 SEHNR, CDR2 FQNEAQ (reference sequence). CDR3 length equals 15 residues. The CDR3 protein is CASSTRRQGQETQYF. The CDR3, as DNA: TGTGCCAGCAGCACCCGCAGACAGGGCCAAGAGACCCAGTACTTC.

CDR3 in DNA: TGTGCCAGCTCACCAAGTAGCGGTGGCAGGGTTGGACAGCCCCAGCATTTT. This codes for CASSPSSGGRVGQPQHF. V is TRBV18 and J is TRBJ1-5, with a weak D call TRBD1 (5 bases). V lost 2 bases and J lost 7, with 21 bases in between. The germline CDR1 and CDR2 sequences are KGHSH and LQKENI. This CDR3 contains 17 residues.

As regards this clonotype: Being one base from a much bigger clone, this may be a read error. V is TRBV28 and J is TRBJ2-7, with 8 bases that match TRBD2. The germline V gene encodes CDR1 MDHEN and CDR2 SYDVKM. This CDR3 is built from 14 residues. The DNA of the CDR3 is TGTCCCAGCAGTTTAACTAGCGGTACCTACGAGCAGTACTTC. Encoded protein: CPSSLTSGTYEQYF.

At least ten counts were recorded for this clonotype. This rearrangement joins TRBV7-2 to TRBJ2-7; D unresolved. There are 12 residues in the CDR3. The germline V gene has CDR1 SGHTA and CDR2 FQGNSA. With 4 bases removed from V and 1 base from J, the gap between germline ends came to 5 bases. CDR3 loop: CASSSNSYEQYF. The DNA of the CDR3 is TGTGCCAGCAGCTCTAATTCCTACGAGCAGTACTTC.

There are a few counts of this clonotype. The chain links TRBV18 to TRBJ2-7; 8 nucleotides line up with TRBD1. The CDR3 spans 14 residues. The V gene end was trimmed by 6 bases and the J gene end by 3 bases; junction bases not matched to a gene: 7. The germline CDR1 and CDR2 sequences are KGHSH and LQKENI. The CDR3 DNA is TGTGCCAGCTCCACGACAGGGGATGGCTACGAGCAGTACTTC. It yields the protein CASSTTGDGYEQYF.

The V call is TRBV7-8, the J call TRBJ2-7; maybe TRBD1 (6 bases). The CDR3 covers 19 residues. From germline, CDR1 is SGHVS and CDR2 FQNEAQ. The ends were cut back, 1 base at V and 3 bases at J, with 25 bases in the middle. The CDR3 is CASSLVGLGSGQKVYEQYF. The CDR3 DNA reads TGTGCCAGCAGCTTAGTGGGGTTGGGGTCCGGACAGAAAGTCTACGAGCAGTACTTC.

This chain uses TRBV3-1 with TRBJ2-7; D is possibly TRBD1 or TRBD2 (5 bases each). V was shortened by 0 bases and J by 1 base, with 25 bases between the two germline ends. Per germline, CDR1 LGHDT and CDR2 YNNKEL (reference sequence). The CDR3 has 20 amino acids. CDR3: CASSQEETVISRPGSYEQYF. The CDR3 nucleotides read TGTGCCAGCAGCCAAGAAGAGACAGTCATTTCCCGACCGGGGTCCTACGAGCAGTACTTC.

This clonotype was detected many times. The chain couples TRBV3-1 to TRBJ2-3, with D perhaps matching TRBD2 (6 bases). The CDR3 is made up of 15 amino acids. The germline V and J ends were trimmed by 3 bases and 4 bases, with 14 bases remaining between them. Germline V lookup: CDR1 LGHDT, CDR2 YNNKEL (reference sequence). CDR3 sequence (DNA): TGTGCCAGCAGCCACTACGGGGAGGTGGCAGATACGCAGTATTTT. Translated, it gives CASSHYGEVADTQYF.

This clonotype was picked up a small number of times. V is TRBV7-3 and J is TRBJ2-1; TRBD2 aligns across 12 bases. The germline V gene encodes CDR1 SGHTA and CDR2 FQGTGA. With V trimmed by 2 bases and J by 3 bases, 2 bases remained unmatched. The CDR3 has 16 amino acids. The CDR3 DNA sequence: TGTGCCAGCAGCTTAGCTAGCGGGGGGGTCTACAATGAGCAGTTCTTC. Protein sequence: CASSLASGGVYNEQFF.

The chain links TRBV6-2 or TRBV6-3 to TRBJ2-2; 13 bases map to TRBD2. J lost 3 bases, V lost 7 bases, and 8 bases had no gene match. There are 17 residues in the CDR3. Germline V gene lookup returns CDR1 MNHEY and CDR2 SVGEGT. The chain's CDR3 is CASTLGLAGYYTGELFF. Written as DNA, the CDR3 is TGTGCCAGCACCCTGGGACTAGCGGGATACTACACCGGGGAGCTGTTTTTT.

This clonotype has a handful of counts. The chain joins TRBV9 to TRBJ2-1, with 7 bases lining up with TRBD2. The V segment lost 4 bases and the J segment 4 bases; nucleotides outside the gene matches: 8. The germline gives CDR1 SGDLS, CDR2 YYNGEE. This CDR3 is 15 amino acids long. This CDR3 reads CASSPRWGGYNEQFF. CDR3 DNA: TGTGCCAGCAGCCCCCGTTGGGGGGGATACAATGAGCAGTTCTTC.

This clonotype was observed at least ten times. The chain links TRBV30 to TRBJ1-1; maybe TRBD1 (6 bases). The ends were cut back, 0 bases at V and 7 bases at J, with 12 bases in the middle. The CDR3 sequence is 13 residues long. Germline CDR1 and CDR2: GTSNPN and SVGIG (reference sequence). In DNA, the CDR3 is TGTGCCTGGAGTGTAGTAGGGGGAGGTGAAGCTTTCTTT. As protein: CAWSVVGGGEAFF.